This T cell receptor (beta chain) was identified in a study of blood T cell repertoires in COVID-19. As for the study in general: Samples taken during acute and convalescent COVID-19 were collected in the United States, Italy and Spain. T cells, B-cell-depleted T cells, or PBMCs provided the cDNA or gDNA that served as material.

V was cut by 5 bases and J by 4 bases, with 15 bases left in between. The germline V gene has CDR1 MNHEY and CDR2 SMNVEV (reference sequence). CDR3 length: 14 residues. As originally analysed: The authors estimated nucleated cell counts from reference gene primer amplification. Sequencing used immunoSEQ multiplex PCR; TCRdb keeps in-frame clones, though not all of them. V, J and clone size were drawn from that table, and D and trimming were deduced from the DNA. The sample has some 180,000 clones, more than 80% seen once. The clonotype was recovered from a man between 45 and 60 years old with acute or convalescent COVID-19. The sample was peripheral blood. The chain combines TRBV27 with TRBJ2-7, with D perhaps TRBD1 (5 bases). The CDR3: CASSHGQPLYEQYV. In DNA form, the CDR3 reads TGTGCCAGCAGTCACGGACAACCTCTATACGAGCAGTACGTC.